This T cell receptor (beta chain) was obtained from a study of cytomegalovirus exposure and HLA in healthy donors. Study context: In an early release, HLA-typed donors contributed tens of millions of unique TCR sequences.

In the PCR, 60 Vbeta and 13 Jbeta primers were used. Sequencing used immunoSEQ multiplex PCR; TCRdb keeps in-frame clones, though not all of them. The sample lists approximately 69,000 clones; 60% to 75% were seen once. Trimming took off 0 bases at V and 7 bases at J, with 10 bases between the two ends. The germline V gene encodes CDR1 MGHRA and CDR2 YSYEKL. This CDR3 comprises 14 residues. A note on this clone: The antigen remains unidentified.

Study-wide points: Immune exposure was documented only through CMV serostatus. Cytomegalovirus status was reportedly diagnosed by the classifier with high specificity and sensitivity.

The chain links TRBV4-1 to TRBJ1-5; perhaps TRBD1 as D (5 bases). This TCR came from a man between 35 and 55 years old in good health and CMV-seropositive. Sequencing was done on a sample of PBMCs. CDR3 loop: CASSQDAGGQPQHF. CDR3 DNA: TGCGCCAGCAGCCAAGACGCGGGGGGACAGCCCCAGCATTTT.